The T cell receptor beta chain described here comes from a study of beta chain features in type 1 diabetes. Findings of the study overall: The study found moderately but significantly shorter TCRB CDR3s in all four CD4+ subsets of Type 1 diabetes patients. Sampled from patients, naive, central memory and Treg TCRB repertoires appeared more similar than those sampled from healthy donors. Any PCR bias toward short templates would affect both groups alike. Unsettled here was the matter of whether HLA type influences TCRB rearrangement.

Notes on this clone: Its specificity is not known.

Isolated RNA was reverse transcribed in full, so expressed TCRB transcripts were sequenced. Sequencing used immunoSEQ multiplex PCR; TCRdb keeps in-frame clones, though not all of them. The data show about 340,000 clones, roughly 13% seen once. The CDR3 extends over 12 amino acids. Trimming removed 3 bases from V and 2 bases from J, with 4 bases in between. The germline V gene has CDR1 KGHSH and CDR2 LQKENI. Specimen: naive CD4+ T cells from blood. The receptor comes from a woman younger than 30 with type 1 diabetes. V is TRBV18 and J is TRBJ2-5; unclear D gene. The CDR3 is CASSPVQETQYF. The CDR3 DNA sequence: TGTGCCAGCTCACCTGTACAAGAGACCCAGTACTTC.